What follows is one TCR beta chain and its context. No antigen is known for it. The entry originates in a study of cytomegalovirus exposure and HLA in healthy donors. Whole-study findings and limits: In a later analysis, TCR association rates varied by HLA locus: DRB1 most, HLA-C fewest. Later analysis revealed greater clonal expansion in HLA-associated TCR beta chains than in equally common others. Presence/absence analyses supposed approximately even sequencing depth among donors.

Germline CDR1 MNHEY, CDR2 SMNVEV (reference sequence). After removal of 4 bases from V and 6 bases from J, the junction contained 6 bases not matched to a gene. This CDR3 spans 15 amino acids. Researchers ran the PCR with 60 Vbeta and 13 Jbeta primers. Sequencing used immunoSEQ multiplex PCR; TCRdb keeps in-frame clones, though not all of them. Seen here are 100,000 to 150,000 clones, approximately 86% observed once, and the top ten hold more than 1.5%. The source is a boy between 10 and 17 years old in good health and CMV-seronegative. The chain has TRBV27 and TRBJ1-1, with TRBD1 identical over 12 bases. The sequenced sample was PBMCs. The CDR3 bases are TGTGCCAGCAGTTCCTCCGGGACAGGGGGCTCTGAAGCTTTCTTT. This encodes CASSSSGTGGSEAFF.